The rows below give T cell receptor beta chains drawn from one sample of a study of shared clonotypes between healthy human individuals. The method was immunoSEQ multiplex PCR; TCRdb's version includes in-frame clones alone and lacks a portion of them. The sample has 2 million to 2.5 million clones, 85% to 95% seen once. Specimen: naive CD4+ T cells sorted from blood. The receptors were sampled from a man aged 18 to 30 in good health. The CDR3 runs from the conserved cysteine through the conserved F or W. The D gene is left open where the match is weak. Size values are once, few and many counts, or a class for expanded clones, and some rows have none.

TRBJ2-7,NA,TRBV5-1,TRBD2,CASSFSSGLRNEQYF,TGCGCCAGCAGCTTCAGTTCGGGACTAAGGAACGAGCAGTACTTC
TRBJ2-3,NA,TRBV9,NA,CASSSMGTDTQYF,TGTGCCAGCAGCTCAATGGGGACAGATACGCAGTATTTT
TRBJ1-2,NA,TRBV28,TRBD1,CASSLIGSQGEEVYGYTF,TGTGCCAGCAGTTTAATCGGGAGTCAGGGGGAGGAGGTCTATGGCTACACCTTC
TRBJ1-1,few,TRBV5-1,NA,CASSANGINTEAFF,TGCGCCAGCAGCGCGAATGGAATTAACACTGAAGCTTTCTTT
TRBJ1-5,NA,TRBV5-1,NA,CASSLTGNSNQPQHF,TGCGCCAGCAGCCTCACAGGGAATAGCAATCAGCCCCAGCATTTT
TRBJ1-2,NA,TRBV7-2,NA,CASSLQFANYGYTF,TGTGCCAGCAGCTTACAGTTTGCTAACTATGGCTACACCTTC
TRBJ1-1,once,TRBV7-2,TRBD1,CASSLADRQGLEAFF,TGTGCCAGCAGCTTAGCGGACCGACAGGGCCTAGAAGCTTTCTTT
TRBJ2-7,NA,TRBV30,NA,CAWSRGIFEEQYF,TGTGCCTGGAGTAGGGGTATTTTCGAGGAGCAGTACTTC
TRBJ1-2,NA,TRBV9,NA,CASSSAGGRNGYTF,TGTGCCAGCAGCTCAGCGGGGGGTAGGAATGGCTACACCTTC
TRBJ1-1,NA,TRBV20-1,NA,CSGVGDTEAFF,TGCAGTGGTGTTGGGGACACTGAAGCTTTCTTT
TRBJ2-3,NA,TRBV6-1,NA,CASSSSFGDTQYF,TGTGCCAGCAGCAGTTCTTTTGGGGATACGCAGTATTTT
TRBJ2-7,NA,TRBV5-1,NA,CASSSRDTYEQYF,TGCGCCAGCAGCTCCCGGGACACCTACGAGCAGTACTTC